The next 8 T cell receptor beta chains were all read from a single sample in a study of blood T cell repertoires in COVID-19. Measured with immunoSEQ multiplex PCR; TCRdb has only the in-frame clones, and not every one. The data show 140,000 or so clones, 65% to 90% seen once. Material: peripheral blood. The source is a middle-aged man with acute or convalescent COVID-19.

The J gene is TRBJ2-1, the V gene TRBV4-1, with a weak D call TRBD2 (5 bases). Germline V lookup: CDR1 MGHRA, CDR2 YSYEKL. Trimming left V 1 base short and J 10 bases short, with 8 bases between. CDR3 length equals 12 residues. CDR3 residues: CASSQVPSEQFF. In DNA, the CDR3 is TGCGCCAGCAGCCAAGTCCCTAGCGAGCAGTTCTTC.

The rearrangement joins TRBV5-1 to TRBJ2-5; possible D gene TRBD2, 6 bases. Trimming took off 5 bases at V and 4 bases at J, with 21 bases between the two ends. The CDR3 is 16 amino acids. Looked up from germline, CDR1 is SGHRS and CDR2 is YFSETQ. This CDR3 is CASSPGGMVEGETQYF. The CDR3 region has the DNA TGCGCCAGCAGTCCCGGGGGAATGGTGGAGGGAGAGACCCAGTACTTC.

The chain employs TRBV7-2 and TRBJ2-7, with D possibly matching TRBD2 (5 bases). The V gene lost 5 bases and the J gene lost 0 bases, with 11 bases spanning the gap. Germline lookup yields CDR1 SGHTA and CDR2 FQGNSA. This CDR3 is built from 14 residues. The CDR3 sequence is CASSPRAGSYEQYF. CDR3 DNA: TGTGCCAGCAGCCCGCGGGCCGGCTCCTACGAGCAGTACTTC.

This chain uses TRBV6-5 with TRBJ2-1; TRBD2 matches 9 bases. CDR1 and CDR2 from the germline V gene are MNHEY and SVGAGI. The CDR3 is 15 amino acids. V trimming: 5 bases; J trimming: 2 bases; junction bases outside the gene matches: 4. Here the CDR3 DNA reads TGTGCCAGCAGTCGACTAGCGGCCGCCTACAATGAGCAGTTCTTC. The encoded protein is CASSRLAAAYNEQFF.

This clone has just one count. The chain uses TRBV7-2 and TRBJ1-4; 7 bases are shared with TRBD1. J gave up 6 bases and V 3 bases, and 7 bases lay outside the gene matches. The length of the CDR3 is 15 residues. The germline V gene encodes CDR1 SGHTA and CDR2 FQGNSA. In DNA, the CDR3 is TGTGCCAGCAGCTTCTTGACAGGGTGGGATGAAAAACTGTTTTTT. Translation: CASSFLTGWDEKLFF.

This clone has a single count. This chain uses TRBV19 with TRBJ1-5, with 7 bases identical to TRBD1. The length of the CDR3 is 15 residues. V gave up 6 bases and J gave up 5 bases; unmatched junction bases: 10. The germline V gene encodes CDR1 LNHDA and CDR2 SQIVND (reference sequence). The DNA for the CDR3 is TGTGCCAGTAGCCACAGGACAGGTTGGGATCAGCCCCAGCATTTT. Translating gives CASSHRTGWDQPQHF. The entire variable domain, with the rest obtained from reference TRBV19 and TRBJ1-5, is as follows: DGGITQSPKYLFRKEGQNVTLSCEQNLNHDAMYWYRQDPGQGLRLIYYSQIVNDFQKGDIAEGYSVSREKKESFPLTVTSAQKNPTAFYLCASSHRTGWDQPQHFGDGTRLSIL.

Only a few counts were recorded for this clone. The V and J genes are TRBV6-5 and TRBJ1-1; 9 nucleotides agree with TRBD1. CDR1 is MNHEY and CDR2 is SVGAGI in the germline V gene. Trimming cost V 6 bases and J 7 bases; bases outside gene matches: 9. The CDR3 runs to 14 residues. CDR3 coding DNA: TGTGCCAGCAGGCTTACAGGGGGCGCGGGTGAAGCTTTCTTT. Its translation: CASRLTGGAGEAFF.

V is TRBV7-9 and J is TRBJ1-5; unclear D gene. This CDR3 is built from 14 residues. Trimming left V 3 bases short and J 3 bases short, with 9 bases between. The V gene's germline CDR1 is SEHNR and CDR2 FQNEAQ (reference sequence). CDR3 amino acids: CASSLVDNNQPQHF. DNA for the CDR3: TGTGCCAGCAGCTTGGTAGACAACAATCAGCCCCAGCATTTT.